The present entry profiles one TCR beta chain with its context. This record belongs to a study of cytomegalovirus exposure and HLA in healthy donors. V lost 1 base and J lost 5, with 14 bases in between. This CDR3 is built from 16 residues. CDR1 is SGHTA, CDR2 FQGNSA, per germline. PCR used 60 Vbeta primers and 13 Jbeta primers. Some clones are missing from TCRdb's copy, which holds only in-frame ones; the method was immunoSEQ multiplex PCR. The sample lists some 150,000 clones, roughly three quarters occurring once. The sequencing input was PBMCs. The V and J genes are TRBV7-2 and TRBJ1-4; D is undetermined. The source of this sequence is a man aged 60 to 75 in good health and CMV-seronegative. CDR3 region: CASSLVGLPINEKLFF. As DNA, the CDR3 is TGTGCCAGCAGCTTAGTTGGACTGCCGATAAATGAAAAACTGTTTTTT. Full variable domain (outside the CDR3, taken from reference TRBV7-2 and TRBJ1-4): GAGVSQSPSNKVTEKGKDVELRCDPISGHTALYWYRQSLGQGLEFLIYFQGNSAPDKSGLPSDRFSAERTGGSVSTLTIQRTQQEDSAVYLCASSLVGLPINEKLFFGSGTQLSVL.